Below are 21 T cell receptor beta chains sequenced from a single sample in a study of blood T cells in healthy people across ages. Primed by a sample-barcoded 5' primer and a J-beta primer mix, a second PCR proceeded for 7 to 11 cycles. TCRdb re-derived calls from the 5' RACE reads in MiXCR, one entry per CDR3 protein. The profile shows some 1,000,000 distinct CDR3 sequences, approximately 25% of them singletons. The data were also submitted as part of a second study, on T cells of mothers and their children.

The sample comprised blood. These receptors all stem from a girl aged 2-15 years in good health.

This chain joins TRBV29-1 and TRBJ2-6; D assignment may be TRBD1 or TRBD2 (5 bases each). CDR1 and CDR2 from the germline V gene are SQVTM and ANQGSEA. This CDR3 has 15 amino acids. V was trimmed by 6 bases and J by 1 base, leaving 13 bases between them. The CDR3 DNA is TGCAGCGTGGGGGAAGGGGCTTCTGGGGCCAACGTCCTGACTTTC. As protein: CSVGEGASGANVLTF.

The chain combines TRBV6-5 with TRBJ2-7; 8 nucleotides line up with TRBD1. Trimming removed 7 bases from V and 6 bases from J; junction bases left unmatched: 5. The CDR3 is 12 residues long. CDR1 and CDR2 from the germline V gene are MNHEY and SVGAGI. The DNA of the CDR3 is TGTGCCAGCACCGGACAGGGTCCCGAGCAGTACTTC. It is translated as CASTGQGPEQYF.

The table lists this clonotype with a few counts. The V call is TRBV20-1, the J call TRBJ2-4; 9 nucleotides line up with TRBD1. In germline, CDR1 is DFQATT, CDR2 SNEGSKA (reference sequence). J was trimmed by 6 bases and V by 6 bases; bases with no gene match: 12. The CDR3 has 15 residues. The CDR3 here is CSAHAGQGRGNIQYF. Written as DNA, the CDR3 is TGCAGTGCCCATGCGGGACAGGGCCGGGGAAACATTCAGTACTTC.

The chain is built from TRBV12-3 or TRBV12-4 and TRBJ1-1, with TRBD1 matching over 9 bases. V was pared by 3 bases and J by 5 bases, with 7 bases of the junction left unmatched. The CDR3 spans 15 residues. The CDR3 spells CASSLEWDRVTEAFF. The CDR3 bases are TGTGCCAGCAGTTTGGAGTGGGACAGGGTGACTGAAGCTTTCTTT.

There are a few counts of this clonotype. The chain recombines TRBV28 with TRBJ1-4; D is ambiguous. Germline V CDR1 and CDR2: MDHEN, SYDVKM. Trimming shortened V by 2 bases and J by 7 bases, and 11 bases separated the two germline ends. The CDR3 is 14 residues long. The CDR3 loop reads CASSLPGWGEKLFF. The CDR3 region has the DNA TGTGCCAGCAGTTTACCCGGGTGGGGTGAAAAACTGTTTTTT.

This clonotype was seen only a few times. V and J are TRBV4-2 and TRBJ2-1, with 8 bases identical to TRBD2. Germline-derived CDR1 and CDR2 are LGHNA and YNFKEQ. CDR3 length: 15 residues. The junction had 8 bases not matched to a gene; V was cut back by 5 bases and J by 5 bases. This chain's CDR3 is CASSYRGGAHNEQFF. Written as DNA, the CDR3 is TGTGCCAGCAGCTACCGGGGGGGCGCCCACAATGAGCAGTTCTTC.

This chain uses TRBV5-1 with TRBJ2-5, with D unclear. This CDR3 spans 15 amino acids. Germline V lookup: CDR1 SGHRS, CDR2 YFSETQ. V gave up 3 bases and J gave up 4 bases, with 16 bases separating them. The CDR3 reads CASSSTRTTGETQYF. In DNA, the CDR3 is TGCGCCAGCAGCTCAACACGGACCACTGGAGAGACCCAGTACTTC. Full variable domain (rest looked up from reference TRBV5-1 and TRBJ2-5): KAGVTQTPRYLIKTRGQQVTLSCSPISGHRSVSWYQQTPGQGLQFLFEYFSETQRNKGNFPGRFSGRQFSNSRSEMNVSTLELGDSALYLCASSSTRTTGETQYFGPGTRLLVL.

The DNA of the CDR3 is TGCAGCGGCTGGACGGGACAGGGAGTCGGCGAGCAGTACTTC. Protein sequence: CSGWTGQGVGEQYF. The chain couples TRBV29-1 to TRBJ2-7, with 9 bases that match TRBD1. Germline V gene sequence: CDR1 SQVTM, CDR2 ANQGSEA. Trimming took 7 bases from V and 6 from J; bases not matched to a gene: 13. The CDR3 totals 14 residues.

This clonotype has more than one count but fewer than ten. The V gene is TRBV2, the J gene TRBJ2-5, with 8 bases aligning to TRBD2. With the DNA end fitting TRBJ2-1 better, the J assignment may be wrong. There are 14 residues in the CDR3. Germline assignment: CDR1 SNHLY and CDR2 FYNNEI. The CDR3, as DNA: TGTGCCAGCAGAGGCGGGACTAGTGGCTATGAGCAGTTCTTC. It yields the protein CASRGGTSGYEQFF.

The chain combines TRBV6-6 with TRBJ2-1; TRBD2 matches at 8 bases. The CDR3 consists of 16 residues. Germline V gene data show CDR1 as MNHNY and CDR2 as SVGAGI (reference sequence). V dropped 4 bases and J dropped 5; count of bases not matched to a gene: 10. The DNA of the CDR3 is TGTGCCAGCAGTTGCTCTACCGGGACTAGAAACAATGAGCAGTTCTTC. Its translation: CASSCSTGTRNNEQFF.

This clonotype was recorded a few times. The CDR3 nucleotides are TGCGCCAGCAGCTTGGAACGGGAAGGTACCTACGAGCAGTACTTC. It translates to CASSLEREGTYEQYF. This sequence joins TRBV5-1 and TRBJ2-7; D possibly corresponds to TRBD2 (5 bases). The V end lost 0 bases, the J end lost 2 bases, and 12 bases lay between the germline ends. Germline assignment: CDR1 SGHRS and CDR2 YFSETQ. This CDR3 spans 15 amino acids. The whole variable domain, remainder taken from reference TRBV5-1 and TRBJ2-7, is KAGVTQTPRYLIKTRGQQVTLSCSPISGHRSVSWYQQTPGQGLQFLFEYFSETQRNKGNFPGRFSGRQFSNSRSEMNVSTLELGDSALYLCASSLEREGTYEQYFGPGTRLTVT.

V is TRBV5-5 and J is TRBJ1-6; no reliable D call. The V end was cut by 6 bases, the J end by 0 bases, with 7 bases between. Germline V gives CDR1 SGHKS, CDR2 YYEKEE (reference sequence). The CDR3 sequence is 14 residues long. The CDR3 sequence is CASNGFSYNSPLHF. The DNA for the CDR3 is TGTGCCAGCAACGGATTCTCCTATAATTCACCCCTCCACTTT.

CDR3 protein: CASSYGRASYEQYF. The CDR3, as DNA: TGTGCCAGCAGTTACGGGAGGGCCTCCTACGAGCAGTACTTC. The chain links TRBV6-6 to TRBJ2-7, with 7 bases that match TRBD2. CDR3 length equals 14 residues. The germline gives CDR1 MNHNY, CDR2 SVGAGI (reference sequence). The trim removed 2 bases at V and 0 bases at J, leaving 1 base unmatched.

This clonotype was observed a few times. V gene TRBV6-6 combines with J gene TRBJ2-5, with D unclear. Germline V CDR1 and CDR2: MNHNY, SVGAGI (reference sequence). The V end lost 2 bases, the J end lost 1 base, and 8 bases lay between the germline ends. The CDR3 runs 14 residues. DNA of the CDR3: TGTGCCAGCAGTTACCGTAAGGGCCAAGAGACCCAGTACTTC. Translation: CASSYRKGQETQYF.

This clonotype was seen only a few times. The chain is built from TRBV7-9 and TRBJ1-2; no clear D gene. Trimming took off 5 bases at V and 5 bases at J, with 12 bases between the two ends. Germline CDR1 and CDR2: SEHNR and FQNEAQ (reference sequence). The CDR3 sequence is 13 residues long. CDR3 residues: CASSPIASYGYTF. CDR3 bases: TGTGCCAGCAGCCCTATTGCCTCTTATGGCTACACCTTC.

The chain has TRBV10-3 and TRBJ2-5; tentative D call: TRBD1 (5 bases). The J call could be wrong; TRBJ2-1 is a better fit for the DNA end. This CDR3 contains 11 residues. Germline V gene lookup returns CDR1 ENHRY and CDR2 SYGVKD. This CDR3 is CACRDNNEQFF. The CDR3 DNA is TGTGCCTGCAGGGATAACAATGAGCAGTTCTTC.

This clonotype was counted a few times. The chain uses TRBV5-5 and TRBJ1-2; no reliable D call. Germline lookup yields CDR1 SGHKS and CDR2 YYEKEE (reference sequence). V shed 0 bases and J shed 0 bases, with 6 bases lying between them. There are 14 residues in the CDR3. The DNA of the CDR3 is TGTGCCAGCAGCTTGGTGTCCTCTAACTATGGCTACACCTTC. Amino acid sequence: CASSLVSSNYGYTF.

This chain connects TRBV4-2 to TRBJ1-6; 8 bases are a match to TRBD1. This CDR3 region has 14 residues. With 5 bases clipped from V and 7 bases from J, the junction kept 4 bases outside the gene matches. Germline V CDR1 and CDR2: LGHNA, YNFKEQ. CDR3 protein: CASSYTGGNSPLHF. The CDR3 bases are TGTGCCAGCAGCTACACAGGGGGAAATTCACCCCTCCACTTT.

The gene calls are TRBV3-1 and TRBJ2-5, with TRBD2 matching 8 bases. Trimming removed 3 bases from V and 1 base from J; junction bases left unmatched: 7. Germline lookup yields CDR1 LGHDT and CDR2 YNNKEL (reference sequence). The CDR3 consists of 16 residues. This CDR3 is CASSHIAGGSQETQYF. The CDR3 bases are TGTGCCAGCAGCCACATTGCGGGGGGCTCCCAAGAGACCCAGTACTTC.

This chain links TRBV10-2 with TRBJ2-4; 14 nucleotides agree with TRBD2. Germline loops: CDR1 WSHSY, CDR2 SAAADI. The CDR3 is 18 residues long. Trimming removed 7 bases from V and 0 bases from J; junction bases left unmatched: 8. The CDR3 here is CASIAGLAGGIAKNIQYF. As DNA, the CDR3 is TGCGCCAGCATCGCCGGACTAGCGGGGGGTATAGCCAAAAACATTCAGTACTTC.

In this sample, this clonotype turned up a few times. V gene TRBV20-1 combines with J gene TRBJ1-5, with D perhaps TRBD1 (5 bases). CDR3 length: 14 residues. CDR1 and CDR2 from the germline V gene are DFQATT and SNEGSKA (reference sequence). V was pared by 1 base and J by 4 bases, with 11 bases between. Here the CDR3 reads CSARGGRENQPQHF. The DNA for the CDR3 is TGCAGTGCTAGAGGGGGCAGGGAAAATCAGCCCCAGCATTTT.